Listed below are T cell receptor beta chains from one sample, sequenced in a study of OX40 agonist ivuxolimab in advanced cancers. TCRdb keeps only in-frame clones here, not all; method: immunoSEQ multiplex PCR. The profile shows nearly 60,000 clones, approximately 80% of them singletons. This specimen consisted of CD4+ or CD8+ T cells sorted from blood, obtained in a trial of the OX40 agonist ivuxolimab. The receptor source for this set is an adult with an advanced solid tumor such as melanoma, head and neck, liver or kidney cancer. CDR3s include the opening cysteine and the closing phenylalanine or tryptophan. A D gene is named only where the DNA matches it firmly.

>-|TRBV7-3|TRBJ2-1
CASSQTSTPSSYNEQFF
>-|TRBV5-1|TRBJ2-3
CASSPEGRGALSDTQYF
>-|TRBV4-1|TRBJ2-3
CASSQAQDAADTQYF
>TRBD1|TRBV6-5|TRBJ1-2
CATNRGRTPDYGYTF
>-|TRBV5-1|TRBJ2-2
CASSLRSDKELFF
>TRBD1|TRBV25-1|TRBJ1-2
CASSGTGQGGYTF
>-|TRBV11-3|TRBJ2-7
CASSSNRVVHEQYF
>-|TRBV7-6|TRBJ2-7
CASSLADEQYF
>TRBD2|TRBV10-3|TRBJ2-7
CAIGTSGSSYEQYF
>TRBD2|TRBV9|TRBJ2-1
CASSVARKRGGSYNEQFF
>-|TRBV5-4|TRBJ2-5
CASSVTGGETQYF
>TRBD2|TRBV6-5|TRBJ2-3
CASSYTSGGATDTQYF
>-|TRBV9|TRBJ1-2
CASSVHVKTGNYGYTF
>-|TRBV6-5|TRBJ2-3
CACKRDMTDTQYF
>-|TRBV5-1|TRBJ2-5
CASSLDNEETQYF
>-|TRBV7-2|TRBJ2-7
CASSLSSGEQYF
>-|TRBV6-4|TRBJ1-5
CAGPGKNSGQPQHF
>-|TRBV18|TRBJ1-3
CASSPLETSSGNTIYF
>-|TRBV5-6|TRBJ1-2
CASSLDSRSANYGYTF
>TRBD2|TRBV6-1|TRBJ2-5
CASSLAGGAKETQYF
>-|TRBV6-5|TRBJ1-5
CASSYGLGQPQHF
>TRBD1|TRBV11-3|TRBJ1-2
CASSLGDSEGYGYTF